The T cell receptor (beta chain) described here comes from a study of T cell clonotyping in hematopoietic cell transplantation. The method was immunoSEQ multiplex PCR; TCRdb's version includes in-frame clones alone and lacks a portion of them. The repertoire holds 7,000 to 9,500 clones, with approximately 94% as singletons. The CDR3 runs to 10 residues. V was shortened by 3 bases and J by 5 bases, with 5 bases between the two germline ends. CDR1 and CDR2 (germline): GTSNPN, SVGIG (reference sequence). The TCR was taken from a male patient between 55 and 70 years old who had an allogeneic stem cell transplant from an unrelated donor, so T cells may come from the graft donor. Some clones in this sample may be carry-over from other donors' samples. This chain connects TRBV30 to TRBJ2-7; D not resolved. Here the sequenced sample was peripheral blood mononuclear cells, taken 30 days after allogeneic stem cell transplant. The CDR3 sequence is CAWSSDEQYF. The CDR3 DNA reads as TGTGCCTGGAGCAGTGACGAGCAGTACTTC.